These 2 T cell receptor beta chains originate from one sample sequenced in a study of early T cells in non-severe SARS-CoV-2 infection. One entry per CDR3 protein, called by TCRdb with MiXCR from the 5' RACE reads. The table records about 61,000 distinct CDR3 sequences, roughly 10% of them present only once. What was sequenced was whole blood. The receptor source for this set is an adult who was a healthcare worker with PCR-confirmed SARS-CoV-2 infection or an uninfected control (not recorded which).

This chain uses TRBV20-1 with TRBJ1-5; 9 bases are shared with TRBD1. The CDR3 contains 14 residues. V was clipped by 1 base and J by 5 bases; unmatched bases: 3. The V gene's germline CDR1 is DFQATT and CDR2 SNEGSKA (reference sequence). The CDR3 is CSARARQGDQPQHF. The CDR3 coding sequence is TGCAGTGCTAGAGCCCGACAGGGGGATCAGCCCCAGCATTTT.

This clonotype was observed a handful of times. The chain recombines TRBV13 with TRBJ2-5; D may be TRBD1 (5 bases). Trimming pared 4 bases from V and 5 bases from J, leaving 8 bases between. From germline, CDR1 is PRHDT and CDR2 FYEKMQ (reference sequence). The CDR3 contains 12 residues. As DNA, the CDR3 is TGTGCCAGCAGCTGGGGCCGGGAGACCCAGTACTTC. Its protein product is CASSWGRETQYF.